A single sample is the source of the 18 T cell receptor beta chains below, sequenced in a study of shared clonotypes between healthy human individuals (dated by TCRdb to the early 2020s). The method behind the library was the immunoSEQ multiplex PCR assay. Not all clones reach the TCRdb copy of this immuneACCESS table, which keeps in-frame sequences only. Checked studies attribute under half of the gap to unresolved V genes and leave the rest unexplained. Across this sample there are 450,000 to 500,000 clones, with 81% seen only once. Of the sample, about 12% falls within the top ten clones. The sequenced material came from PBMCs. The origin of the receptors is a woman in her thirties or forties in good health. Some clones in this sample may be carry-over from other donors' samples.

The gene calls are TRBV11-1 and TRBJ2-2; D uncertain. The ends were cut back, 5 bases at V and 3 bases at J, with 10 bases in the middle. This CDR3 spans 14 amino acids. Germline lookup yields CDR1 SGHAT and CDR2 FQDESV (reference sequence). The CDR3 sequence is CASSPRAYTGELFF. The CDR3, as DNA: TGTGCCAGCAGCCCTAGGGCGTACACCGGGGAGCTGTTTTTT.

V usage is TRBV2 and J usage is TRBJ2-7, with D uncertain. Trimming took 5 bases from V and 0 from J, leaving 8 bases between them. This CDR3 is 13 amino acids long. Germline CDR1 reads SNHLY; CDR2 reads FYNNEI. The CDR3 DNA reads TGTGCCAGCAGTCAGACCCCCTCCTACGAGCAGTACTTC. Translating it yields CASSQTPSYEQYF.

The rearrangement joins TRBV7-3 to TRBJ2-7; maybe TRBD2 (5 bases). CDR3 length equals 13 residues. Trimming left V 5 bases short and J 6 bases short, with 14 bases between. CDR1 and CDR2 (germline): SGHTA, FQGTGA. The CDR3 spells CASSRERRGEQYF. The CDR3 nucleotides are TGTGCCAGCAGCAGGGAACGACGGGGCGAGCAGTACTTC.

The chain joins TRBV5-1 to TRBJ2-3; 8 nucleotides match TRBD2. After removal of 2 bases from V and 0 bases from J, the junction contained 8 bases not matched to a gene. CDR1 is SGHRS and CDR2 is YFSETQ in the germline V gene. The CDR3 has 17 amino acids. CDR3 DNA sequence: TGCGCCAGCAGCTTCCCCGCCCGGGAGGGGAGCACAGATACGCAGTATTTT. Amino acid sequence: CASSFPAREGSTDTQYF.

The CDR3 sequence is CAGGGPASWGGELFF. DNA of the CDR3: TGTGCCGGAGGAGGCCCGGCGAGCTGGGGCGGGGAGCTGTTTTTT. The chain links TRBV6-1 to TRBJ2-2, with D possibly TRBD2 on 5 matching bases. The germline gives CDR1 MNHNS, CDR2 SASEGT. The length of the CDR3 is 15 residues. V was cut by 11 bases and J by 7 bases, with 23 bases left in between.

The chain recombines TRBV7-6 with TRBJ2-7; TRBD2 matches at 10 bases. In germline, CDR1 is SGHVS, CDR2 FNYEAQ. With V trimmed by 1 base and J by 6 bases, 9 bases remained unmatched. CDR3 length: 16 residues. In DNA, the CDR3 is TGTGCCAGCAGCTTAGTCCTAGCGGGAGAATCAGCCGAGCAGTACTTC. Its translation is CASSLVLAGESAEQYF.

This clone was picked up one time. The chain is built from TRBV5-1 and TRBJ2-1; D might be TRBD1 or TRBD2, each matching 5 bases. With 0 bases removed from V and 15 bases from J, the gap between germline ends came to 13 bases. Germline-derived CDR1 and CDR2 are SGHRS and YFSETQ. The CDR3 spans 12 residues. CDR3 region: CASSLEGPPSFF. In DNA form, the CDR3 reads TGCGCCAGCAGCTTGGAGGGACCCCCGTCGTTCTTC.

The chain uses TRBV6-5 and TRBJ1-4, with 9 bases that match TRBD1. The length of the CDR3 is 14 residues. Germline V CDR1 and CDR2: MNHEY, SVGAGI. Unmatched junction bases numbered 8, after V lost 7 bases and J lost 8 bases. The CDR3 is CASTMDRGGEKLFF. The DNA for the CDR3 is TGTGCCAGCACCATGGACAGGGGTGGGGAAAAACTGTTTTTT.

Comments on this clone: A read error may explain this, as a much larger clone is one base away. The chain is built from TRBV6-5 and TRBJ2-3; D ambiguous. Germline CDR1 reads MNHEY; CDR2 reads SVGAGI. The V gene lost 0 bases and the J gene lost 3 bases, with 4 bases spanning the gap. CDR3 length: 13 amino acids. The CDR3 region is CASSYSWTDTQYF. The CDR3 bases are TGTGCCAGCAGTTACTCGTGGACAGATACGCAGTATTTT.

The CDR3 coding sequence is TGTGCCTGGAGTGGCTTAGGAGGGGTGTTGAACACTGAAGCTTTCTTT. Protein sequence: CAWSGLGGVLNTEAFF. The chain combines TRBV30 with TRBJ1-1; possible D gene TRBD1, 5 bases. In germline, CDR1 is GTSNPN, CDR2 SVGIG (reference sequence). The CDR3 runs 16 residues. Trimming took 1 base from V and 0 from J, leaving 15 bases between them.

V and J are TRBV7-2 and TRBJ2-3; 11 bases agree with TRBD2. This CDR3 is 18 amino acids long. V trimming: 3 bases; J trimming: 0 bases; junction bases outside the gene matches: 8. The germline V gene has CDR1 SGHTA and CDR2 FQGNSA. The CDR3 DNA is TGTGCCAGCAGCTTGATAGCGGGAGGGAGTGCGAGCACAGATACGCAGTATTTT. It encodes CASSLIAGGSASTDTQYF. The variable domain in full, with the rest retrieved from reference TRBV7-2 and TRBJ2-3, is GAGVSQSPSNKVTEKGKDVELRCDPISGHTALYWYRQSLGQGLEFLIYFQGNSAPDKSGLPSDRFSAERTGGSVSTLTIQRTQQEDSAVYLCASSLIAGGSASTDTQYFGPGTRLTVL.

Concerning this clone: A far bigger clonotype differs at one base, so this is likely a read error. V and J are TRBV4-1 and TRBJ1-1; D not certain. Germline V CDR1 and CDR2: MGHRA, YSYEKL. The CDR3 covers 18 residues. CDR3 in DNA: TGCGCCAGCAGCCAAGGGGTTGGTCCTGGGAGGATGAACACTAAAGCTTTCTTT. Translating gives CASSQGVGPGRMNTKAFF.

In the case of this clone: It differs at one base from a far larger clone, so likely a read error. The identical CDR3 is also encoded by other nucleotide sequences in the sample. CDR3 coding DNA: TGTGCCAGCAGCTCCAACAGGGGGCACCGGGAGACACAGTACTTC. It encodes CASSSNRGHRETQYF. This chain links TRBV5-6 with TRBJ2-5, with TRBD1 identical over 9 bases. Germline CDR1 reads SGHDT; CDR2 reads YYEEEE. CDR3 length equals 15 residues. The entire variable domain, with the rest obtained from reference TRBV5-6 and TRBJ2-5, is as follows: DAGVTQSPTHLIKTRGQQVTLRCSPKSGHDTVSWYQQALGQGPQFIFQYYEEEERQRGNFPDRFSGHQFPNYSSELNVNALLLGDSALYLCASSSNRGHRETQYFGPGTRLLVL.

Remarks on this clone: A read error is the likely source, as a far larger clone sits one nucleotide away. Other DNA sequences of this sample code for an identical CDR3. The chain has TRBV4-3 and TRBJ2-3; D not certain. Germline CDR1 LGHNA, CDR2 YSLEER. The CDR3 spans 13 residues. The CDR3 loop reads CASKETLGDTQYF. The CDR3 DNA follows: TGCGCAAGCAAGGAGACTCTAGGGGATACGCAGTATTTT.

The CDR3 nucleotides read TGTGCCAGCAGCAACCAGGCGCAAGGACGCCCAAGAGGGACCCAGTACTTC. Translation gives CASSNQAQGRPRGTQYF. The rearrangement joins TRBV7-9 to TRBJ2-5, with no clear D. V was shortened by 5 bases and J by 7 bases, with 26 bases between the two germline ends. Germline values: CDR1 SEHNR, CDR2 FQNEAQ (reference sequence). The CDR3 runs 17 residues. The full variable domain, its missing parts supplied by reference TRBV7-9 and TRBJ2-5, is DTGVSQNPRHKITKRGQNVTFRCDPISEHNRLYWYRQTLGQGPEFLTYFQNEAQLEKSRLLSDRFSAERPKGSFSTLEIQRTEQGDSAMYLCASSNQAQGRPRGTQYFGPGTRLLVL.

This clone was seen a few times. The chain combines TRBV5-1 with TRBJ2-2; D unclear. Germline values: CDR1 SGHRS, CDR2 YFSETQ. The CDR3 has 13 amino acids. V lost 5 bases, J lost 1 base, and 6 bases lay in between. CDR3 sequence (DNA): TGCGCCAGCAGGTCTGAGAACACCGGGGAGCTGTTTTTT. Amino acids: CASRSENTGELFF.

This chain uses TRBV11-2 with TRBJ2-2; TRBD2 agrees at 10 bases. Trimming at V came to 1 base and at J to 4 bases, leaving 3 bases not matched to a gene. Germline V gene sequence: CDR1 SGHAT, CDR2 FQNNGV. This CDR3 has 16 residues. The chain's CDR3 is CASSLVAGGSTGELFF. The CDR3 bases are TGTGCCAGCAGCTTAGTAGCGGGAGGTAGCACCGGGGAGCTGTTTTTT.

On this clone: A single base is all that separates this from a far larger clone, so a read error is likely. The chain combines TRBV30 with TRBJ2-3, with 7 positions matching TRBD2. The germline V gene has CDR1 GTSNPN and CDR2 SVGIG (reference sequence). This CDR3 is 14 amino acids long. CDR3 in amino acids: CARRASGHTDTQYF. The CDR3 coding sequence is TGTGCCCGGAGGGCTAGCGGCCACACAGATACGCAGTATTTT.